This TCR beta chain was profiled in a study of blood T cell repertoires in COVID-19. About the study: Samples came from the United States, Italy and Spain, spanning acute and convalescent COVID-19. The cDNA or gDNA used as material had been derived from T cells, B-cell-depleted T cells, or PBMCs.

Between the trimmed V and J ends, which lost 4 bases and 4 bases, there was a span of 16 bases. This CDR3 spans 15 amino acids. Germline V lookup: CDR1 MDHEN, CDR2 SYDVKM. Assay used: immunoSEQ multiplex PCR; TCRdb lists only in-frame clones, some missing. The sample contains roughly 150,000 clones, about three quarters of which appear only once. Material for sequencing was peripheral blood. This TCR was sampled from a man aged 70 or older with acute or convalescent COVID-19. The chain employs TRBV28 and TRBJ1-1; D is ambiguous. The CDR3 is CASSSPTQVGTEAFF. The CDR3 coding sequence is TGTGCCAGCAGTTCCCCCACGCAGGTAGGCACTGAAGCTTTCTTT.